The next 21 T cell receptor beta chains were all read from a single sample in a study of T cell responses to AZD1222 COVID-19 vaccine. Assay: immunoSEQ multiplex PCR; the TCRdb copy retains only in-frame clones and omits some. This repertoire shows 160,000 or so clones, about 91% found once; its top ten account for around 1%. Sequencing used peripheral blood, obtained 28 days after the second AZD1222 dose. The receptors shown here come from an adult who received the AZD1222 COVID-19 vaccine.

This rearrangement joins TRBV9 to TRBJ1-1; D is uncertain. This CDR3 contains 14 residues. Trimming pared 3 bases from V and 6 bases from J, leaving 15 bases between. CDR1 and CDR2 from the germline V gene are SGDLS and YYNGEE. The CDR3, as DNA: TGTGCCAGCAGCGAGAGGACGGTGGGCGCTGAAGCTTTCTTT. Translating gives CASSERTVGAEAFF.

V gene TRBV7-9 combines with J gene TRBJ2-1; D remains ambiguous. Germline lookup yields CDR1 SEHNR and CDR2 FQNEAQ (reference sequence). The CDR3 totals 13 residues. V was shortened by 2 bases and J by 5 bases, with 7 bases between the two germline ends. The CDR3 sequence: CASSLFVNNEQFF. The CDR3 bases are TGTGCCAGCAGCTTATTTGTTAACAATGAGCAGTTCTTC.

This chain uses TRBV5-5 with TRBJ2-7, with 8 bases lining up with TRBD2. With V trimmed by 2 bases and J by 2 bases, 3 bases remained unmatched. The germline V gene encodes CDR1 SGHKS and CDR2 YYEKEE (reference sequence). This CDR3 contains 14 residues. CDR3 nucleotides: TGTGCCAGCAGCTTCGGCGGGGGGACCTACGAGCAGTACTTC. It is translated as CASSFGGGTYEQYF.

The CDR3 DNA is TGTGCCAGCAGCTTAGGGGGTGGGGCAGATACGCAGTATTTT. It codes for CASSLGGGADTQYF. The chain is built from TRBV11-2 and TRBJ2-3; D gene uncertain. Germline loops: CDR1 SGHAT, CDR2 FQNNGV. Trimming left V 1 base short and J 4 bases short, with 9 bases between. The length of the CDR3 is 14 residues.

This rearrangement joins TRBV9 to TRBJ2-5; D is ambiguous. Germline loops: CDR1 SGDLS, CDR2 YYNGEE. The CDR3 has 14 amino acids. V lost 0 bases and J lost 2, with 8 bases in between. The CDR3 bases are TGTGCCAGCAGCGTAGGTAGTCAACAAGAGACCCAGTACTTC. Translation gives CASSVGSQQETQYF.

In its sample, this clone was seen once. The chain is built from TRBV24-1 and TRBJ2-1, with a weak D call TRBD1 (5 bases). CDR1 is KGHDR, CDR2 SFDVKD, per germline. V shed 2 bases and J shed 8 bases, with 9 bases lying between them. The CDR3 sequence is 13 residues long. The CDR3 region is CATSDYRGYEQFF. The CDR3 bases are TGTGCCACCAGTGATTATAGGGGCTATGAGCAGTTCTTC.

This clone has only one observation. V gene TRBV19 combines with J gene TRBJ2-7; tentatively, D is TRBD1 (6 bases). The CDR3 is 13 amino acids. Trimming took 6 bases from V and 5 from J, leaving 14 bases between them. CDR1 and CDR2 from the germline V gene are LNHDA and SQIVND (reference sequence). CDR3 sequence: CASSRRRGNEQYF. Here the CDR3 DNA reads TGTGCCAGTAGCAGGAGAAGGGGGAACGAGCAGTACTTC.

This chain links TRBV3-1 (or the pseudogene TRBV3-2) with TRBJ2-1; weak D call: TRBD1 (6 bases). CDR1 is LGHDT and CDR2 is YNNKEL in the germline V gene (reference sequence). CDR3 size: 16 residues. Trimming stripped 3 bases from V and 5 bases from J, with 17 bases between. Here the CDR3 DNA reads TGTGCCAGCAGCCAGAGGAGGACAGTTGGGAACAATGAGCAGTTCTTC. This sequence encodes CASSQRRTVGNNEQFF.

J is TRBJ1-2 and V is TRBV24-1, with a possible D match to TRBD1 (5 bases). The CDR3 is 13 residues long. The germline CDR1 and CDR2 sequences are KGHDR and SFDVKD. V was trimmed by 2 bases and J by 8 bases, leaving 11 bases between them. The CDR3 spells CATSDSRGYGYTF. Here the CDR3 DNA reads TGTGCCACCAGTGATTCAAGGGGTTACGGCTACACCTTC.

As regards this clone: This CDR3 is also generated by other DNA sequences in the sample. The V gene is TRBV5-1, the J gene TRBJ1-3; D remains ambiguous. CDR1 and CDR2 from the germline V gene are SGHRS and YFSETQ. The V end lost 0 bases, the J end lost 0 bases, and 4 bases lay between the germline ends. The CDR3 is 14 residues long. CDR3 DNA: TGCGCCAGCAGCTTGGGCAACTCTGGAAACACCATATATTTT. The encoded protein is CASSLGNSGNTIYF. Full variable domain (remainder filled in from reference TRBV5-1 and TRBJ1-3): KAGVTQTPRYLIKTRGQQVTLSCSPISGHRSVSWYQQTPGQGLQFLFEYFSETQRNKGNFPGRFSGRQFSNSRSEMNVSTLELGDSALYLCASSLGNSGNTIYFGEGSWLTVV.

This chain joins TRBV7-3 and TRBJ1-1; D uncertain. Trimming left V 5 bases short and J 1 base short, with 8 bases between. CDR3 length equals 13 residues. The germline gives CDR1 SGHTA, CDR2 FQGTGA. The DNA of the CDR3 is TGTGCCAGCAGCAAAACACCGAACACTGAAGCTTTCTTT. Translation gives CASSKTPNTEAFF.

This chain connects TRBV9 to TRBJ2-7; maybe TRBD1 (5 bases). The germline V and J ends were trimmed by 3 bases and 2 bases, with 9 bases remaining between them. CDR1 is SGDLS and CDR2 is YYNGEE in the germline V gene. The CDR3 is made up of 13 amino acids. The CDR3 here is CASSGPGPYEQYF. CDR3 coding DNA: TGTGCCAGCAGCGGCCCAGGGCCCTACGAGCAGTACTTC.

The rearrangement joins TRBV2 to TRBJ1-6; D not certain. Trimming cost V 3 bases and J 13 bases, with 7 bases left between them. Germline-derived CDR1 and CDR2 are SNHLY and FYNNEI. The CDR3 loop spans 11 amino acids. CDR3 DNA sequence: TGTGCCAGCAGTGAGCCCCGGCCCCTCCACTTT. Translating gives CASSEPRPLHF.

This clone was recorded a few times. The chain carries TRBV16 and TRBJ2-5; D possibly corresponds to TRBD2 (5 bases). The CDR3 is 13 amino acids. Germline V gives CDR1 KGHSY, CDR2 FQNENV. V dropped 1 base and J dropped 7 bases, with 10 bases sitting between them. CDR3 residues: CASSQYKGATQYF. The CDR3 bases are TGTGCCAGCAGCCAATACAAGGGAGCGACCCAGTACTTC.

About this clone: In the same sample, other DNA sequences code for this CDR3. CDR3 nucleotide sequence: TGTGCCAGCAGTTTATACAATGAGCAGTTCTTC. This sequence encodes CASSLYNEQFF. J is TRBJ2-1 and V is TRBV12-3 or TRBV12-4; D unresolved. The CDR3 is made up of 11 amino acids. V lost 2 bases and J 4 bases, leaving 0 bases between the germline ends.

The rearrangement uses TRBV19 and TRBJ2-7; 9 bases are a match to TRBD1. In germline, CDR1 is LNHDA, CDR2 SQIVND (reference sequence). The CDR3 runs 14 residues. J gave up 4 bases and V 5 bases, and 6 bases lay outside the gene matches. The CDR3 DNA sequence: TGTGCCAGTAGTTGGGGACAGGGACAATACGAGCAGTACTTC. This codes for CASSWGQGQYEQYF.

The chain uses TRBV4-1 and TRBJ1-6; TRBD1 is a possible D gene (5 bases). The CDR3 spans 14 residues. Germline lookup yields CDR1 MGHRA and CDR2 YSYEKL. The V end was cut by 8 bases, the J end by 11 bases, with 19 bases between. The CDR3 DNA follows: TGCGCCAGCGCTCGACCGGGGACCGGGGCACCCCTCCACTTT. Translated: CASARPGTGAPLHF.

The chain recombines TRBV6-5 with TRBJ1-1, with D tentatively TRBD1 (6 bases). The CDR3 is made up of 14 amino acids. The V end lost 10 bases, the J end lost 1 base, and 16 bases lay between the germline ends. Germline V gene data show CDR1 as MNHEY and CDR2 as SVGAGI. In DNA form, the CDR3 reads TGTGCCACCCTGAGATCAGGGGAGAACACTGAAGCTTTCTTT. Translating gives CATLRSGENTEAFF.

The chain combines TRBV24-1 with TRBJ2-3, with D possibly TRBD1 on 6 matching bases. The CDR3 covers 17 residues. Trimming removed 4 bases from V and 6 bases from J, with 22 bases in between. Germline V lookup: CDR1 KGHDR, CDR2 SFDVKD. CDR3 DNA sequence: TGTGCCACCAGTGACCGCAAACCGGGACAAGTTTCCGATACGCAGTATTTT. Amino acid sequence: CATSDRKPGQVSDTQYF.

The V gene is TRBV5-1, the J gene TRBJ2-7; 8 bases are shared with TRBD1. V gave up 2 bases and J gave up 1 base; unmatched junction bases: 8. The CDR3 runs 16 residues. Germline loops: CDR1 SGHRS, CDR2 YFSETQ. CDR3 sequence: CASSFFRRQGSYEQYF. The CDR3 DNA reads as TGCGCCAGCAGCTTCTTCCGGCGACAGGGGTCCTACGAGCAGTACTTC.

V usage is TRBV19 and J usage is TRBJ2-2, with 8 positions matching TRBD1. CDR1 and CDR2 from the germline V gene are LNHDA and SQIVND (reference sequence). The J segment lost 0 bases and the V segment lost 6 bases, leaving 6 bases of the junction unmatched. This CDR3 is 16 amino acids long. The CDR3 loop is CASRTQGGANTGELFF. CDR3 coding DNA: TGTGCCAGTAGAACACAGGGGGGCGCGAACACCGGGGAGCTGTTTTTT.